The next 22 T cell receptor beta chains were all read from a single sample in a study of blood T cell repertoires in COVID-19. Generated by immunoSEQ multiplex PCR, the TCRdb table keeps only in-frame clones and is missing some. The table includes around 300,000 clones, around 91% detected once. Material for sequencing was PBMCs or T cells enriched from blood (not recorded which). All receptors come from a woman between 18 and 29 years old who had recovered from COVID-19.

J is TRBJ1-1 and V is TRBV28; D possibly corresponds to TRBD1 (5 bases). Germline CDR1 MDHEN, CDR2 SYDVKM. V was clipped by 5 bases and J by 7 bases, with 17 bases between them. The CDR3 extends over 14 amino acids. The CDR3 here is CASSPQGNMFEAFF. The CDR3, as DNA: TGTGCCAGCAGTCCTCAGGGAAATATGTTTGAAGCTTTCTTT.

The chain joins TRBV7-3 to TRBJ1-3; tentative D call: TRBD1 (6 bases). CDR3 length equals 13 residues. CDR1 is SGHTA, CDR2 FQGTGA, per germline. V lost 5 bases and J 9 bases, leaving 14 bases between the germline ends. DNA for the CDR3: TGTGCCAGCAGCCCCGACAGAGGGGGCACCATATATTTT. Its protein is CASSPDRGGTIYF.

The chain joins TRBV5-4 to TRBJ2-7; maybe TRBD1 (5 bases). The CDR3 is made up of 14 amino acids. Trimming left V 4 bases short and J 1 base short, with 12 bases between. Per the germline V gene, CDR1 is SGHNT and CDR2 is YYREEE (reference sequence). The CDR3 reads CASSRQGFSYEQYF. The DNA for the CDR3 is TGTGCCAGCAGCCGTCAGGGATTTTCCTACGAGCAGTACTTC.

J is TRBJ1-5 and V is TRBV28; 7 bases are a match to TRBD1. Trimming removed 4 bases from V and 0 bases from J; junction bases left unmatched: 3. This CDR3 comprises 15 residues. The V gene's germline CDR1 is MDHEN and CDR2 SYDVKM. The CDR3 DNA reads TGTGCCAGCAGTTCGGGGACAGCTAGCAATCAGCCCCAGCATTTT. Its protein product is CASSSGTASNQPQHF.

J is TRBJ2-7 and V is TRBV4-1; the D gene is possibly TRBD1 (5 bases). The germline V and J ends were trimmed by 4 bases and 1 base, with 8 bases remaining between them. The CDR3 length is 13 residues. The germline V gene has CDR1 MGHRA and CDR2 YSYEKL. The CDR3 sequence is CASSLRQSYEQYF. CDR3 DNA sequence: TGCGCCAGCAGCCTCCGACAGTCCTACGAGCAGTACTTC.

The rearrangement joins TRBV27 to TRBJ2-2; 11 bases fit TRBD1. From germline, CDR1 is MNHEY and CDR2 SMNVEV (reference sequence). This CDR3 has 17 residues. After removal of 3 bases from V and 6 bases from J, the junction contained 9 bases not matched to a gene. In DNA form, the CDR3 reads TGTGCCAGCAGTTTGTTTTCCGGGACAGGGGGGGCCGGGGAGCTGTTTTTT. Amino acid sequence: CASSLFSGTGGAGELFF.

This chain uses TRBV5-6 with TRBJ1-6, with 10 positions matching TRBD1. This CDR3 spans 18 amino acids. V shed 2 bases, J shed 7 bases, and the junction held 12 bases outside the gene matches. From germline, CDR1 is SGHDT and CDR2 YYEEEE. CDR3 DNA: TGTGCCAGCAGCTTTTGGACCGGGACAGGGGTCTACAATTCACCCCTCCACTTT. Residues: CASSFWTGTGVYNSPLHF.

This sequence joins TRBV28 and TRBJ2-5, with D tentatively TRBD2 (5 bases). Trimming shortened V by 10 bases and J by 2 bases, and 14 bases separated the two germline ends. Germline V CDR1 and CDR2: MDHEN, SYDVKM. This CDR3 region has 13 residues. CDR3 region: CANSVSGQETQYF. CDR3 DNA: TGTGCCAACTCAGTCAGCGGACAAGAGACCCAGTACTTC. Complete variable domain (other parts from reference TRBV28 and TRBJ2-5): DVKVTQSSRYLVKRTGEKVFLECVQDMDHENMFWYRQDPGLGLRLIYFSYDVKMKEKGDIPEGYSVSREKKERFSLILESASTNQTSMYLCANSVSGQETQYFGPGTRLLVL.

On this clone itself: Its ends do not fully match the called genes, so a read error is possible. The chain couples TRBV27 to TRBJ1-2; 9 bases map to TRBD1. This CDR3 has 16 amino acids. Germline V gene data show CDR1 as MNHEY and CDR2 as SMNVEV (reference sequence). CDR3 in amino acids: CASRLSTGGASYGYTF. In DNA form, the CDR3 reads TGTGCCAGCAGATTATCAACAGGGGGCGCATCATATGGCTACACCTTC.

This clone has a handful of counts. This sequence joins TRBV6-5 and TRBJ1-5, with 7 bases aligning to TRBD1. This CDR3 has 14 residues. Losses at the gene ends were 6 bases for V and 6 bases for J; bases not matched to a gene: 8. Germline CDR1 MNHEY, CDR2 SVGAGI. CDR3 sequence (DNA): TGTGCCAGCAGCGAGGGGGCATCGGGTCAGCCCCAGCATTTT. It is translated as CASSEGASGQPQHF.

V usage is TRBV19 and J usage is TRBJ1-1, with D perhaps matching TRBD1 (5 bases). Per germline, CDR1 LNHDA and CDR2 SQIVND (reference sequence). The V and J ends lost 9 bases and 5 bases respectively, with 19 bases between them. The CDR3 has 14 residues. The CDR3 spells CASQRQFKGTEAFF. The CDR3 DNA sequence: TGTGCCAGCCAACGACAGTTCAAGGGTACTGAAGCTTTCTTT.

The chain links TRBV7-9 to TRBJ1-2, with D unclear. Germline CDR1 is SEHNR and CDR2 is FQNEAQ (reference sequence). The V end was cut by 0 bases, the J end by 8 bases, with 13 bases between. CDR3 size: 14 residues. The DNA of the CDR3 is TGTGCCAGCAGCTTAGCTAGAACAGTGGTCGGCTACACCTTC. It is translated as CASSLARTVVGYTF.

A few counts support this clone. This chain joins TRBV28 and TRBJ1-6, with a tentative D call TRBD1 (6 bases). Trimming cost V 6 bases and J 6 bases, with 15 bases left between them. The CDR3 runs to 15 residues. Germline values: CDR1 MDHEN, CDR2 SYDVKM. The CDR3 reads CASRPSTGLNSPLHF. CDR3 DNA: TGTGCCAGCAGGCCATCGACAGGTCTTAATTCACCCCTCCACTTT.

The chain recombines TRBV2 with TRBJ2-4, with D maybe TRBD1 (6 bases). This CDR3 contains 16 residues. Trimming pared 3 bases from V and 0 bases from J, leaving 12 bases between. CDR1 SNHLY and CDR2 FYNNEI come from the germline V gene. CDR3 sequence (DNA): TGTGCCAGCAGTGATCCCAACAGGGTAGCCAAAAACATTCAGTACTTC. As protein: CASSDPNRVAKNIQYF.

V is TRBV30 and J is TRBJ1-1; D not certain. This CDR3 is 11 amino acids long. Germline assignment: CDR1 GTSNPN and CDR2 SVGIG (reference sequence). V lost 1 base, J lost 6 bases, and 6 bases lay in between. CDR3 in amino acids: CAWSESAEAFF. The CDR3 DNA reads as TGTGCCTGGAGTGAGTCAGCTGAAGCTTTCTTT.

The chain links TRBV24-1 to TRBJ2-2; D is perhaps TRBD1 (5 bases). Trimming left V 9 bases short and J 0 bases short, with 10 bases between. Germline lookup yields CDR1 KGHDR and CDR2 SFDVKD. This CDR3 region has 14 residues. The CDR3 loop is CATGARTNTGELFF. The DNA for the CDR3 is TGTGCCACCGGGGCACGGACGAACACCGGGGAGCTGTTTTTT.

This clone was observed once. The chain is built from TRBV5-3 and TRBJ2-5; 9 bases line up with TRBD1. TRBV5-3 belongs to the ORF category, with a function that is uncertain. The V segment lost 4 bases and the J segment 7 bases; nucleotides outside the gene matches: 8. The CDR3 is 14 residues long. The CDR3 spells CARSADRGRWTQYF. Written as DNA, the CDR3 is TGTGCCAGAAGCGCGGACAGGGGAAGATGGACCCAGTACTTC.

The V call is TRBV28, the J call TRBJ2-5; D might be TRBD2 (6 bases). The ends were cut back, 2 bases at V and 9 bases at J, with 19 bases in the middle. Germline lookup yields CDR1 MDHEN and CDR2 SYDVKM. This CDR3 has 15 residues. The CDR3 nucleotides read TGTGCCAGCAGTTTAGGTACAACACACAGGAGGGCCCAGTACTTC. It translates to CASSLGTTHRRAQYF.

The chain uses TRBV7-9 and TRBJ2-7; D not resolved. There are 12 residues in the CDR3. V was shortened by 5 bases and J by 6 bases, with 11 bases between the two germline ends. Germline V gene data show CDR1 as SEHNR and CDR2 as FQNEAQ (reference sequence). CDR3 amino acids: CASSPSVVEQYF. The CDR3 nucleotides are TGTGCCAGCAGCCCGAGCGTCGTCGAGCAGTACTTC.

The chain has TRBV30 and TRBJ1-2; D remains unclear. Trimming cost V 4 bases and J 2 bases, with 14 bases left between them. Germline-derived CDR1 and CDR2 are GTSNPN and SVGIG (reference sequence). This CDR3 is 14 amino acids long. The CDR3 region has the DNA TGTGCCTGGACCACCGGGAGAGACAACTATGGCTACACCTTC. Translated: CAWTTGRDNYGYTF.

V gene TRBV19 combines with J gene TRBJ2-3; TRBD2 is a possible D gene (7 bases). This CDR3 has 14 amino acids. Germline CDR1 reads LNHDA; CDR2 reads SQIVND (reference sequence). V shed 10 bases and J shed 3 bases, with 17 bases lying between them. As DNA, the CDR3 is TGTGCCATCGGAGGGGGGGCGGGTACAGATACGCAGTATTTT. Its translation is CAIGGGAGTDTQYF. Variable domain in full (rest from reference TRBV19 and TRBJ2-3): DGGITQSPKYLFRKEGQNVTLSCEQNLNHDAMYWYRQDPGQGLRLIYYSQIVNDFQKGDIAEGYSVSREKKESFPLTVTSAQKNPTAFYLCAIGGGAGTDTQYFGPGTRLTVL.

The chain uses TRBV28 and TRBJ1-2, with 9 nucleotides matching TRBD1. Germline assignment: CDR1 MDHEN and CDR2 SYDVKM. The CDR3 consists of 18 residues. V trimming: 4 bases; J trimming: 5 bases; junction bases outside the gene matches: 17. The CDR3 reads CASSSPRDRDSSAYGYTF. DNA for the CDR3: TGTGCCAGCAGTTCCCCCCGGGACAGGGATTCATCGGCTTATGGCTACACCTTC.